The 30 T cell receptor beta chains reported below all come from one sample, sequenced in a study of CD8 T cells in Susac syndrome. RNA in amounts of roughly 0.5 to 1 ug was reverse transcribed with random hexamers. TCRdb fed the immunoSEQ multiplex PCR reads into MiXCR, producing one record per CDR3 protein. The sample has around 200,000 distinct CDR3 sequences; 90% to 97% are singletons. Sample: CD4+ T cells from PBMCs. These receptors originate from a human donor with multiple sclerosis.

This chain uses TRBV30 with TRBJ2-7; 7 bases match TRBD1. The germline V gene encodes CDR1 GTSNPN and CDR2 SVGIG (reference sequence). V was pared by 5 bases and J by 2 bases, with 3 bases of the junction left unmatched. CDR3 length: 12 amino acids. In nucleotides, the CDR3 is TGTGCCTGGGGACAGGAAACCTACGAGCAGTACTTC. Its protein product is CAWGQETYEQYF.

The gene calls are TRBV20-1 and TRBJ1-1; D is ambiguous. Deletions cut 2 bases from V and 5 bases from J, with 12 bases between. The germline V gene encodes CDR1 DFQATT and CDR2 SNEGSKA (reference sequence). The CDR3 runs 13 residues. CDR3 residues: CSARSLQRTEAFF. For the CDR3, the DNA is TGCAGTGCTAGATCATTACAGCGGACTGAAGCTTTCTTT.

The chain links TRBV7-2 to TRBJ2-7; D could derive from TRBD1 or TRBD2 (5 bases each). CDR3 length: 15 residues. The V and J ends lost 4 bases and 2 bases respectively, with 15 bases between them. CDR1 and CDR2 from the germline V gene are SGHTA and FQGNSA. The CDR3 nucleotides are TGTGCCAGCAGCTACCGGGACGGACGGCCCTACGAGCAGTACTTC. Its translation is CASSYRDGRPYEQYF.

The chain couples TRBV20-1 to TRBJ1-1; unclear D gene. Germline lookup yields CDR1 DFQATT and CDR2 SNEGSKA (reference sequence). The CDR3 extends over 13 amino acids. The germline V and J ends were trimmed by 3 bases and 0 bases, with 8 bases remaining between them. CDR3 DNA sequence: TGCAGTGCTAGGCCGAGCCTGAACACTGAAGCTTTCTTT. This codes for CSARPSLNTEAFF.

This chain joins TRBV5-6 and TRBJ1-6; D might be TRBD1 (6 bases). CDR3 size: 15 residues. The V gene lost 4 bases and the J gene lost 9 bases, with 17 bases spanning the gap. Germline CDR1 reads SGHDT; CDR2 reads YYEEEE. The DNA for the CDR3 is TGTGCCAGCAGCGTCGCAGGGGCGGTGGTTTCACCCCTCCACTTT. Amino acid sequence: CASSVAGAVVSPLHF.

The gene calls are TRBV30 and TRBJ2-7; possible D gene TRBD1, 5 bases. Germline values: CDR1 GTSNPN, CDR2 SVGIG (reference sequence). V was trimmed by 2 bases and J by 7 bases, leaving 9 bases between them. The CDR3 runs 11 residues. This chain's CDR3 is CAWSRQSEQYF. The CDR3 coding sequence is TGTGCCTGGAGTAGACAGTCAGAGCAGTACTTC.

The J gene is TRBJ1-1, the V gene TRBV7-8, with a weak D call TRBD1 (5 bases). CDR1 SGHVS and CDR2 FQNEAQ come from the germline V gene. Trimming removed 1 base at V and 8 bases at J, with 14 bases between. The CDR3 spans 14 residues. The CDR3 DNA follows: TGTGCCAGCAGCTTAGAGGGGATAAGTGGAGAAGCTTTCTTT. It codes for CASSLEGISGEAFF.

The V call is TRBV3-1, the J call TRBJ2-7, with D uncertain. Germline V gene data show CDR1 as LGHDT and CDR2 as YNNKEL (reference sequence). The CDR3 extends over 14 amino acids. V was cut by 1 base and J by 3 bases, with 10 bases left in between. The CDR3 spells CASSQGVQLYEQYF. CDR3 sequence (DNA): TGTGCCAGCAGCCAAGGGGTTCAACTCTACGAGCAGTACTTC.

The CDR3 loop is CASSREPSETQYF. The CDR3 DNA follows: TGCGCCAGCAGCAGGGAACCCTCAGAGACCCAGTACTTC. V and J are TRBV5-1 and TRBJ2-5; D gene uncertain. This CDR3 comprises 13 residues. Per germline, CDR1 SGHRS and CDR2 YFSETQ. Trimming shortened V by 4 bases and J by 4 bases, and 11 bases separated the two germline ends.

V and J are TRBV5-6 and TRBJ2-7, with a possible D match to TRBD1 (5 bases). The CDR3 is 15 amino acids. V was clipped by 1 base and J by 3 bases, with 14 bases between them. The germline CDR1 and CDR2 sequences are SGHDT and YYEEEE. The CDR3 DNA sequence: TGTGCCAGCAGCTTGCGTGGCAGGGTGTACTACGAGCAGTACTTC. Translated: CASSLRGRVYYEQYF. The variable domain in full, with the rest retrieved from reference TRBV5-6 and TRBJ2-7, is DAGVTQSPTHLIKTRGQQVTLRCSPKSGHDTVSWYQQALGQGPQFIFQYYEEEERQRGNFPDRFSGHQFPNYSSELNVNALLLGDSALYLCASSLRGRVYYEQYFGPGTRLTVT.

The chain joins TRBV28 to TRBJ2-1, with a weak D call TRBD2 (5 bases). Trimming took 3 bases from V and 1 from J, leaving 19 bases between them. There are 18 residues in the CDR3. Looked up from germline, CDR1 is MDHEN and CDR2 is SYDVKM. The CDR3 DNA reads as TGTGCCAGCAGTTTCAGTATGGCGTCTAGCAGATCCTACAATGAGCAGTTCTTC. This sequence encodes CASSFSMASSRSYNEQFF.

This chain links TRBV7-3 with TRBJ2-5; a weak D match, TRBD1 (6 bases). The germline V and J ends were trimmed by 5 bases and 5 bases, with 18 bases remaining between them. This CDR3 comprises 15 residues. The germline gives CDR1 SGHTA, CDR2 FQGTGA. The CDR3 DNA is TGTGCCAGCAGCCCGAGGGGTAGTCAGGGGGAGACCCAGTACTTC. Translating gives CASSPRGSQGETQYF. The complete variable domain, with remaining parts taken from reference TRBV7-3 and TRBJ2-5, reads GAGVSQTPSNKVTEKGKYVELRCDPISGHTALYWYRQSLGQGPEFLIYFQGTGAADDSGLPNDRFFAVRPEGSVSTLKIQRTERGDSAVYLCASSPRGSQGETQYFGPGTRLLVL.

This chain uses TRBV18 with TRBJ2-3; D might be TRBD1 or TRBD2, each matching 5 bases. Trimming took off 3 bases at V and 1 base at J, with 11 bases between the two ends. CDR3 length equals 15 residues. The germline CDR1 and CDR2 sequences are KGHSH and LQKENI. The CDR3 reads CASSPKGTRTDTQYF. CDR3 bases: TGTGCCAGCTCACCGAAGGGGACCCGCACAGATACGCAGTATTTT.

The chain combines TRBV20-1 with TRBJ1-6, with a tentative D call TRBD1 (6 bases). This CDR3 is 15 amino acids long. Deletions cut 0 bases from V and 6 bases from J, with 12 bases between. Germline V CDR1 and CDR2: DFQATT, SNEGSKA (reference sequence). The CDR3 nucleotides are TGCAGTGCTAGAGATCGGGGCAGGGGTAATTCACCCCTCCACTTT. This gives the protein CSARDRGRGNSPLHF.

The chain couples TRBV9 to TRBJ1-2; no clear D gene. V lost 0 bases to trimming and J lost 0 bases, with 18 bases between them. The germline V gene has CDR1 SGDLS and CDR2 YYNGEE. The CDR3 totals 18 residues. The CDR3 region has the DNA TGTGCCAGCAGCGTAGTGGCACCGGGGATGATAACTAACTATGGCTACACCTTC. Translated: CASSVVAPGMITNYGYTF.

The rearrangement uses TRBV9 and TRBJ2-7; TRBD1 might be the D (5 bases). V was clipped by 0 bases and J by 4 bases, with 17 bases between them. The CDR3 runs to 16 residues. Germline assignment: CDR1 SGDLS and CDR2 YYNGEE. CDR3 DNA: TGTGCCAGCAGCGTAGCTCCGATGGGGCGTTTTTACGAGCAGTACTTC. It yields the protein CASSVAPMGRFYEQYF.

The J gene is TRBJ2-5, the V gene TRBV20-1; TRBD2 matches 7 bases. Germline V lookup: CDR1 DFQATT, CDR2 SNEGSKA (reference sequence). Unmatched junction bases numbered 4, after V lost 8 bases and J lost 4 bases. This CDR3 has 11 amino acids. For the CDR3, the DNA is TGCAGTCCGGTAGCGGGAGAGACCCAGTACTTC. This encodes CSPVAGETQYF.

The chain links TRBV25-1 to TRBJ2-1, with a tentative D call TRBD2 (7 bases). Germline CDR1 MGHDK, CDR2 SYGVNS. With 4 bases removed from V and 7 bases from J, the gap between germline ends came to 17 bases. The CDR3 has 15 amino acids. This CDR3 reads CASSAPGGPENEQFF. DNA for the CDR3: TGTGCCAGCAGTGCTCCCGGGGGGCCGGAGAATGAGCAGTTCTTC. Filled out from reference TRBV25-1 and TRBJ2-1, the complete variable domain reads EADIYQTPRYLVIGTGKKITLECSQTMGHDKMYWYQQDPGMELHLIHYSYGVNSTEKGDLSSESTVSRIRTEHFPLTLESARPSHTSQYLCASSAPGGPENEQFFGPGTRLTVL.

In its sample, this clonotype was seen once. The chain joins TRBV29-1 to TRBJ2-7; 9 positions agree with TRBD1. The CDR3 sequence is 13 residues long. V shed 7 bases and J 1 base; nucleotides not matched to a gene: 5. Germline values: CDR1 SQVTM, CDR2 ANQGSEA. The CDR3, as DNA: TGCAGCGGGGGACAGGGAAGGTCCTACGAGCAGTACTTC. Encoded protein: CSGGQGRSYEQYF.

The sample holds one count of this clonotype. This chain joins TRBV7-9 and TRBJ2-7, with D maybe TRBD2 (6 bases). Trimming shortened V by 5 bases and J by 3 bases, and 11 bases separated the two germline ends. Germline assignment: CDR1 SEHNR and CDR2 FQNEAQ (reference sequence). The CDR3 runs to 13 residues. The CDR3 here is CASSGGTFYEQYF. CDR3 sequence (DNA): TGTGCCAGCAGCGGAGGGACGTTCTACGAGCAGTACTTC. Using reference TRBV7-9 and TRBJ2-7 for the parts outside the CDR3, the full variable domain is DTGVSQNPRHKITKRGQNVTFRCDPISEHNRLYWYRQTLGQGPEFLTYFQNEAQLEKSRLLSDRFSAERPKGSFSTLEIQRTEQGDSAMYLCASSGGTFYEQYFGPGTRLTVT.

The chain uses TRBV7-9 and TRBJ2-5; the D is unclear. With 1 base removed from V and 4 bases from J, the gap between germline ends came to 13 bases. Germline-derived CDR1 and CDR2 are SEHNR and FQNEAQ (reference sequence). The CDR3 loop spans 15 amino acids. The CDR3 protein is CASSLVNSPGETQYF. The DNA of the CDR3 is TGTGCCAGCAGCTTAGTCAACAGCCCGGGAGAGACCCAGTACTTC.

The DNA of the CDR3 is TGTGCCAGCAGGCTGGACAGGGGCGATCAGCCCCAGCATTTT. Amino acid sequence: CASRLDRGDQPQHF. The chain is built from TRBV12-3 or TRBV12-4 and TRBJ1-5; 9 nucleotides agree with TRBD1. The CDR3 is 14 amino acids. J was trimmed by 5 bases and V by 6 bases; bases with no gene match: 5.

The chain couples TRBV30 to TRBJ1-5, with TRBD1 identical over 8 bases. V was clipped by 3 bases and J by 7 bases; unmatched bases: 5. Germline lookup yields CDR1 GTSNPN and CDR2 SVGIG (reference sequence). The CDR3 consists of 13 residues. The CDR3, as DNA: TGTGCCTGGAGGGCAGGGGGCGAGCAGCCCCAGCATTTT. This gives the protein CAWRAGGEQPQHF.

The chain links TRBV19 to TRBJ2-3; 7 bases match TRBD2. The length of the CDR3 is 14 residues. CDR1 LNHDA and CDR2 SQIVND come from the germline V gene (reference sequence). With 3 bases clipped from V and 3 bases from J, the junction kept 3 bases outside the gene matches. This CDR3 is CASSIDGGTDTQYF. The CDR3 DNA sequence: TGTGCCAGTAGTATTGACGGGGGGACAGATACGCAGTATTTT.

The chain combines TRBV14 with TRBJ2-1; TRBD1 matches at 8 bases. Per germline, CDR1 SGHDN and CDR2 FVKESK. The J segment lost 7 bases and the V segment lost 4 bases, leaving 12 bases of the junction unmatched. The CDR3 is made up of 16 amino acids. The CDR3 DNA follows: TGTGCCAGCAGCCCCCGGACAGGGCTTGGTGGTAATGAGCAGTTCTTC. Its translation is CASSPRTGLGGNEQFF.

V is TRBV24-1 and J is TRBJ2-1, with TRBD2 identical over 10 bases. V lost 4 bases and J lost 3; bases outside the gene matches: 8. The germline CDR1 and CDR2 sequences are KGHDR and SFDVKD. CDR3 length equals 17 residues. CDR3 region: CATSEASGGNFYNEQFF. The CDR3, as DNA: TGTGCCACCAGTGAGGCTAGCGGGGGCAACTTCTACAATGAGCAGTTCTTC.

The chain carries TRBV29-1 and TRBJ2-5; 7 bases match TRBD1. This CDR3 region has 13 residues. Germline V gene lookup returns CDR1 SQVTM and CDR2 ANQGSEA. V trimming: 6 bases; J trimming: 5 bases; junction bases outside the gene matches: 9. The CDR3 is CSVGTGVGETQYF. The CDR3, as DNA: TGCAGCGTGGGTACAGGGGTGGGCGAGACCCAGTACTTC.

This chain connects TRBV30 to TRBJ2-5, with D tentatively TRBD2 (7 bases). The CDR3 spans 13 residues. CDR1 GTSNPN and CDR2 SVGIG come from the germline V gene (reference sequence). V was trimmed by 2 bases and J by 2 bases, leaving 9 bases between them. The DNA for the CDR3 is TGTGCCTGGAGTCGGGGGGCACAAGAGACCCAGTACTTC. Its protein product is CAWSRGAQETQYF.

The chain combines TRBV7-2 with TRBJ1-2, with TRBD1 matching over 8 bases. This CDR3 contains 15 residues. With 2 bases clipped from V and 8 bases from J, the junction kept 10 bases outside the gene matches. CDR1 is SGHTA and CDR2 is FQGNSA in the germline V gene. For the CDR3, the DNA is TGTGCCAGCAGCTTACAAGGACAGGGCTCTGGAGGCTACACCTTC. Its protein is CASSLQGQGSGGYTF. Filled out from reference TRBV7-2 and TRBJ1-2, the complete variable domain reads GAGVSQSPSNKVTEKGKDVELRCDPISGHTALYWYRQSLGQGLEFLIYFQGNSAPDKSGLPSDRFSAERTGGSVSTLTIQRTQQEDSAVYLCASSLQGQGSGGYTFGSGTRLTVV.

The chain couples TRBV6-1 to TRBJ1-4; 10 nucleotides line up with TRBD1. V lost 5 bases, J lost 4 bases, and 7 bases stayed unmatched. This CDR3 comprises 16 residues. Germline V gene sequence: CDR1 MNHNS, CDR2 SASEGT. CDR3 in DNA: TGTGCCAGCAGTCTGGGGACAGGGGACTTTAATGAAAAACTGTTTTTT. Protein: CASSLGTGDFNEKLFF.